A selection of T cell receptor beta chains follows, all from one sample in a study of blood T cell repertoires in COVID-19. Sequenced by immunoSEQ multiplex PCR; TCRdb stores in-frame clones only, minus some. The profile shows fewer than 200,000 clones, around 90% of them singletons. What was sequenced was PBMCs or T cells enriched from blood (not recorded which). The receptors stem from a woman aged 18-29 years who had recovered from COVID-19. Both conserved end residues are part of each CDR3. Each record gives: CDR3 length, D gene, clone size, V gene, J gene, CDR3 protein, CDR3 DNA. A D gene is named only where the DNA matches it firmly. Only some rows state a clone size, as once, few, many or a class for expanded clones.

>15|NA|NA|TRBV19|TRBJ1-5
CASTSRRGSNQPQHF
TGTGCCAGTACTTCACGCCGCGGTAGCAATCAGCCCCAGCATTTT
>18|NA|NA|TRBV10-1|TRBJ2-1
CASSEGHERVISYNEQFF
TGCGCCAGCAGTGAGGGACACGAGCGGGTGATCTCCTACAATGAGCAGTTCTTC
>12|NA|NA|TRBV7-9|TRBJ1-1
CASSNRNTEAFF
TGTGCCAGCAGTAACAGGAACACTGAAGCTTTCTTT
>15|TRBD1|NA|TRBV9|TRBJ2-7
CASSVDWDRDYEQYF
TGTGCCAGCAGCGTAGATTGGGACAGAGACTACGAGCAGTACTTC
>16|NA|NA|TRBV10-2|TRBJ1-1
CASSDPKDGGNTEAFF
TGCGCCAGCAGTGACCCCAAAGACGGGGGAAACACTGAAGCTTTCTTT
>17|TRBD2|NA|TRBV6-2/TRBV6-3|TRBJ2-2
CASTPGLAGDYTGELFF
TGTGCCAGCACCCCGGGACTAGCGGGGGACTACACCGGGGAGCTGTTTTTT
>14|TRBD2|once|TRBV4-2|TRBJ2-1
CASSQRGRNDEQFF
TGTGCCAGCAGCCAACGCGGGAGGAACGATGAGCAGTTCTTC
>14|NA|once|TRBV30|TRBJ1-2
CAYEYGGAGHGYTF
TGTGCCTACGAGTATGGAGGGGCAGGGCACGGCTACACCTTC
>15|NA|NA|TRBV29-1|TRBJ1-5
CSARLSGAGNQPQHF
TGCAGCGCTCGTCTTAGCGGGGCGGGCAATCAGCCCCAGCATTTT
>15|TRBD1|once|TRBV7-9|TRBJ1-2
CASSLLRQGDYGYTF
TGTGCCAGCAGCTTACTCAGACAGGGGGACTATGGCTACACCTTC
>12|NA|NA|TRBV30|TRBJ1-6
CAWSDQNSPLHF
TGTGCCTGGAGTGATCAGAATTCACCCCTCCACTTT
>12|NA|NA|TRBV7-9|TRBJ2-7
CASSNTGLEQYF
TGTGCCAGCAGCAATACAGGGTTGGAGCAGTACTTC
>15|NA|NA|TRBV7-2|TRBJ1-2
CASSPERGSHYGYTF
TGTGCCAGCAGCCCCGAAAGGGGATCCCACTATGGCTACACCTTC
>16|TRBD1|NA|TRBV28|TRBJ1-2
CASSTSKGDSNYGYTF
TGTGCCAGCAGTACCTCCAAAGGGGACAGCAACTATGGCTACACCTTC
>14|TRBD2|NA|TRBV28|TRBJ2-1
CASSSAGGPQEQFF
TGTGCCAGCTCGTCGGCGGGGGGGCCGCAGGAGCAGTTCTTC
>13|NA|NA|TRBV20-1|TRBJ2-5
CSASRQGQETQYF
TGCAGTGCTAGTAGGCAGGGGCAAGAGACCCAGTACTTC
>15|NA|NA|TRBV5-4|TRBJ2-7
CASSSKDKSSYEQYF
TGTGCCAGCAGCTCCAAGGACAAGAGCTCCTACGAGCAGTACTTC
>15|NA|NA|TRBV4-3|TRBJ2-7
CASSQDRGPPYEQYF
TGCGCCAGCAGCCAAGACCGTGGGCCCCCCTACGAGCAGTACTTC
>12|NA|NA|TRBV6-5|TRBJ1-5
CASRSPNQPQHF
TGTGCCAGCAGGAGCCCAAATCAGCCCCAGCATTTT
>14|NA|NA|TRBV18|TRBJ2-1
CASSPSNNANEQFF
TGTGCCAGCTCACCTAGCAACAATGCCAATGAGCAGTTCTTC
>17|TRBD1|NA|TRBV28|TRBJ1-4
CASSGGQGVGLGEKLFF
TGTGCCAGCAGTGGAGGACAGGGTGTCGGTTTGGGTGAAAAACTGTTTTTT
>15|NA|NA|TRBV27|TRBJ1-5
CASSLWAGDGQPQHF
TGTGCCAGCAGTTTATGGGCAGGGGACGGACAGCCCCAGCATTTT
>13|NA|NA|TRBV19|TRBJ1-6
CASRLGGDSPLHF
TGTGCCAGTAGGTTGGGGGGAGATTCACCCCTCCACTTT
>12|TRBD1|NA|TRBV29-1|TRBJ2-5
CSVEDRGETQYF
TGCAGCGTTGAAGACAGGGGGGAGACCCAGTACTTC
>17|TRBD1|NA|TRBV27|TRBJ1-2
CASSFATGGDLFYGYTF
TGTGCCAGCAGTTTCGCGACAGGGGGCGATTTATTCTATGGCTACACCTTC
>14|NA|once|TRBV2|TRBJ2-3
CASSELRATDTQYF
TGTGCCAGCAGTGAACTGCGGGCCACAGATACGCAGTATTTT
>19|TRBD2|NA|TRBV6-2/TRBV6-3|TRBJ2-3
CASSYSKRLWRGAGDTQYF
TGTGCCAGCAGTTACTCGAAGCGCCTTTGGCGGGGGGCGGGAGATACGCAGTATTTT
>13|TRBD1|NA|TRBV19|TRBJ1-5
CASIGQGNQPQHF
TGTGCCAGTATCGGACAGGGCAATCAGCCCCAGCATTTT
>17|TRBD1|NA|TRBV10-3|TRBJ2-3
CAISEYGGTGPPDTQYF
TGTGCCATCAGTGAGTACGGAGGGACAGGGCCGCCAGATACGCAGTATTTT
>15|TRBD1|NA|TRBV7-9|TRBJ1-4
CASSSVQGVVEKLFF
TGTGCCAGCAGCTCAGTACAGGGGGTGGTTGAAAAACTGTTTTTT
>12|TRBD1|NA|TRBV5-5|TRBJ2-1
CASSWTGDEQFF
TGTGCCAGCAGCTGGACAGGGGATGAGCAGTTCTTC
>13|TRBD1|NA|TRBV5-4|TRBJ2-1
CASSRDSSNEQFF
TGTGCCAGCAGCCGGGACAGTTCCAATGAGCAGTTCTTC
>15|NA|NA|TRBV4-1|TRBJ2-2
CASSQEGANTGELFF
TGCGCCAGCAGCCAAGAAGGGGCGAACACCGGGGAGCTGTTTTTT
>15|NA|NA|TRBV7-8|TRBJ1-1
CASSFIMGTNTEAFF
TGTGCCAGCAGCTTTATTATGGGGACTAACACTGAAGCTTTCTTT
>14|TRBD1|NA|TRBV5-1|TRBJ2-7
CASSLSGQTYEQYF
TGCGCCAGCAGCTTGTCGGGACAGACCTACGAGCAGTACTTC
>12|TRBD1|NA|TRBV12-3/TRBV12-4|TRBJ1-2
CASSRGDYGYTF
TGTGCCAGCAGCAGGGGGGACTATGGCTACACCTTC
>12|NA|NA|TRBV28|TRBJ1-6
CASTGVASPLHF
TGTGCCAGCACAGGGGTGGCTTCACCCCTCCACTTT
>15|NA|NA|TRBV2|TRBJ1-5
CASSRDIISNQPQHF
TGTGCCAGCAGCCGGGACATAATTAGCAATCAGCCCCAGCATTTT
>13|NA|NA|TRBV23-1|TRBJ2-7
CASSHPCSYEQYF
TGCGCCAGCAGTCACCCATGCTCCTACGAGCAGTACTTC
>14|NA|NA|TRBV5-1|TRBJ2-7
CASSLLDTRDEQYF
TGCGCCAGCAGCTTGTTGGACACCCGAGACGAGCAGTACTTC
>16|TRBD2|NA|TRBV5-1|TRBJ2-1
CASSSLLAGAYNEQFF
TGCGCCAGCAGCTCATTACTAGCGGGGGCCTACAATGAGCAGTTCTTC
>17|TRBD2|once|TRBV5-4|TRBJ2-1
CASSWTSGGSSYNEQFF
TGTGCCAGCAGCTGGACTAGCGGGGGTAGCTCCTACAATGAGCAGTTCTTC
>15|TRBD1|few|TRBV6-1|TRBJ2-2
CASSLTGQGTGELFF
TGTGCCAGCAGTTTAACGGGACAGGGGACCGGGGAGCTGTTTTTT
>14|NA|NA|TRBV19|TRBJ1-4
CASSIVGTNEKLFF
TGTGCCAGTAGTATAGTCGGAACTAATGAAAAACTGTTTTTT
>13|NA|NA|TRBV28|TRBJ1-1
CASSLLGGTEAFF
TGTGCCAGCAGTCTCTTGGGGGGCACTGAAGCTTTCTTT
>12|NA|NA|TRBV5-6|TRBJ2-7
CASSYQIYEQYF
TGTGCCAGCAGCTATCAAATCTACGAGCAGTACTTC
>18|TRBD1|NA|TRBV7-6|TRBJ2-6
CASSLVPGGASGANVLTF
TGTGCCAGCAGCTTAGTTCCAGGGGGCGCGTCTGGGGCCAACGTCCTGACTTTC
>15|NA|NA|TRBV2|TRBJ1-4
CASSVVVATNEKLFF
TGTGCCAGCAGTGTAGTGGTTGCAACTAATGAAAAACTGTTTTTT
>15|NA|NA|TRBV5-1|TRBJ2-7
CASSLAGGIAYEQYF
TGCGCCAGCAGCTTGGCGGGGGGCATTGCCTACGAGCAGTACTTC
>15|NA|NA|TRBV7-3|TRBJ2-1
CASSLTPSSYNEQFF
TGTGCCAGCAGCTTAACTCCGAGCTCCTACAATGAGCAGTTCTTC
>14|TRBD1|NA|TRBV7-9|TRBJ1-2
CASRSTGTEYGYTF
TGTGCCAGCAGATCAACCGGGACAGAATATGGCTACACCTTC
>17|NA|NA|TRBV19|TRBJ2-2
CASSIVLAQAGTGELFF
TGTGCCAGTAGTATAGTTTTGGCACAGGCGGGAACCGGGGAGCTGTTTTTT
>14|NA|NA|TRBV18|TRBJ1-3
CASSPAVSGNTIYF
TGTGCCAGCTCACCAGCGGTTTCAGGAAACACCATATATTTT
>17|NA|NA|TRBV7-9|TRBJ1-6
CASSSPLFSGGNSPLHF
TGTGCCAGCAGCTCCCCCCTTTTTTCGGGGGGTAATTCACCCCTCCACTTT
>15|TRBD2|NA|TRBV11-1|TRBJ2-1
CASSLGGSSYNEQFF
TGTGCCAGCAGCTTGGGCGGGAGCTCCTACAATGAGCAGTTCTTC
>17|NA|NA|TRBV7-2|TRBJ2-6
CASSLAQGGAGANVLTF
TGTGCCAGCAGCTTAGCCCAGGGGGGCGCTGGGGCCAACGTCCTGACTTTC